This TCR beta chain was captured in a study of T cell changes during pregnancy in multiple sclerosis (dated by TCRdb to about 2019). A note on the overall study: In women with multiple sclerosis, the researchers looked at how the T cell repertoire shifted as pregnancy progressed.

As to this clone: What antigen it recognizes has not been identified. Base quality data are lacking; no much larger clone is found one base away.

For this chain, trimming is 5 bases at the V end and 4 bases at the J end, and the number of junction bases without a gene match is 7. The CDR3 measures 15 amino acids from cysteine to phenylalanine. The DNA shown is the 45-base CDR3, in frame from base 1. The germline V gene encodes CDR1 MNHEY and CDR2 SMNVEV (reference sequence). The method behind the library was the immunoSEQ multiplex PCR assay. TCRdb carries this immuneACCESS record with in-frame sequences only. Its versions omit some clonotypes, under half of them owing to an unresolved V gene in the studies checked, with the rest unexplained. The sample has approximately 83,000 clones on record, just under 95% of them singletons. 4.3% of the sample rests with the top ten.

Sequencing was performed on peripheral blood, taken in the first trimester of pregnancy. The chain joins TRBV27 to TRBJ1-1; 10 middle bases align to TRBD1. The clonotype originates from a female donor with multiple sclerosis, enrolled in a pregnancy study. The CDR3 corresponds to CASSPGTGAGTEAFF. The sequence in DNA is TGTGCCAGCAGTCCCGGGACAGGGGCGGGCACTGAAGCTTTCTTT.